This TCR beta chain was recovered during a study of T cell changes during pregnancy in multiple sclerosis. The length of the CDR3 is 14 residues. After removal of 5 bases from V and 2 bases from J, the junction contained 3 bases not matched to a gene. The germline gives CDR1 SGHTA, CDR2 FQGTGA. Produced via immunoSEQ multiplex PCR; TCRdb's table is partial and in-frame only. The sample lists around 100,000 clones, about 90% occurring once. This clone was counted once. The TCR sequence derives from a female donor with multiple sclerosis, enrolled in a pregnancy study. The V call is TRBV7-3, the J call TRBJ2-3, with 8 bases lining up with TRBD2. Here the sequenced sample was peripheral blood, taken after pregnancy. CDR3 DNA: TGTGCCAGCAGCCGTAGCGGGACCACAGATACGCAGTATTTT. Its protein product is CASSRSGTTDTQYF.